One sample yielded the 4 T cell receptor beta chains listed below, sequenced in a study of cytomegalovirus exposure and HLA in healthy donors. Primers for the PCR totalled 60 Vbeta and 13 Jbeta. Measured with immunoSEQ multiplex PCR; TCRdb has only the in-frame clones, and not every one. The table shows 120,000 or so clones, with under 80% occurring only once. The sequenced sample consisted of PBMCs. The origin of the receptors is a man between 35 and 55 years old in good health and CMV-seropositive.

In DNA, the CDR3 is TGTGCCAGCAGTGGGTCATTACAGGAGGAAAAACTGTTTTTT. Encoded protein: CASSGSLQEEKLFF. V usage is TRBV6-1 and J usage is TRBJ1-4; perhaps TRBD1 as D (5 bases). The CDR3 runs to 14 residues. Germline CDR1 and CDR2: MNHNS and SASEGT. Trimming removed 4 bases from V and 8 bases from J, with 14 bases in between.

This clone came up a few times. The rearrangement joins TRBV28 to TRBJ1-2; D call uncertain. V lost 4 bases to trimming and J lost 6 bases, with 21 bases between them. The CDR3 has 16 amino acids. Germline V CDR1 and CDR2: MDHEN, SYDVKM. CDR3 in DNA: TGTGCCAGCAGTTCACCCGCCGGACTGATCGGGCATGGCTACACCTTC. As protein: CASSSPAGLIGHGYTF.

The chain uses TRBV27 and TRBJ2-3; a possible D gene is TRBD2 (6 bases). The CDR3 has 15 residues. Germline values: CDR1 MNHEY, CDR2 SMNVEV (reference sequence). V was trimmed by 10 bases and J by 2 bases, leaving 19 bases between them. DNA for the CDR3: TGTGCCACCCTTGGTCGGCGGGGCAACACAGATACGCAGTATTTT. Translating gives CATLGRRGNTDTQYF.

This sequence joins TRBV6-1 and TRBJ2-6, with 9 nucleotides matching TRBD1. Trimming cost V 7 bases and J 4 bases; bases outside gene matches: 5. CDR1 is MNHNS and CDR2 is SASEGT in the germline V gene. CDR3 length: 15 residues. The CDR3 loop reads CASTDRGAGANVLTF. The CDR3 DNA reads TGTGCCAGCACTGACAGGGGGGCCGGGGCCAACGTCCTGACTTTC.